The 9 T cell receptor beta chains reported below all come from one sample, sequenced in a study of CD8 T cells in ankylosing spondylitis. General observations from the study: There was a TCR beta motif, made of eight highly homologous variants, that appeared characteristic of ankylosing spondylitis blood.

Their antigens remain unidentified. TCRdb re-analysed the 5' RACE reads in MiXCR, keeping a single row per CDR3 protein. This table holds more than 300,000 distinct CDR3 sequences, 8% found once. Sequencing was carried out using blood, either unsorted or a sorted T cell fraction (not recorded which). The receptors stem from a male donor with ankylosing spondylitis.

This clonotype was detected ten times or more. The gene calls are TRBV28 and TRBJ2-7; 8 nucleotides align to TRBD1. CDR1 MDHEN and CDR2 SYDVKM come from the germline V gene. The ends lost 5 bases at V and 1 base at J; junction bases unmatched: 7. The CDR3 loop spans 15 amino acids. CDR3 sequence reads: CASSRAGGLSYEQYF. The CDR3 bases are TGTGCCAGCAGTCGTGCAGGGGGCTTATCCTACGAGCAGTACTTC.

The chain uses TRBV20-1 and TRBJ2-5; D may be TRBD2 (5 bases). Trimming took 6 bases from V and 5 from J, leaving 13 bases between them. This CDR3 is 12 amino acids long. Germline V gives CDR1 DFQATT, CDR2 SNEGSKA (reference sequence). In DNA form, the CDR3 reads TGCAGTGCCCCGGCTAGCCGTGAGACCCAGTACTTC. Translating it yields CSAPASRETQYF.

The CDR3 spells CASSQVSDGNYGYTF. CDR3 bases: TGTGCCAGCAGCCAAGTATCCGACGGGAACTATGGCTACACCTTC. J is TRBJ1-2 and V is TRBV4-2, with D hard to call. V gave up 1 base and J gave up 2 bases, with 11 bases separating them. The germline CDR1 and CDR2 sequences are LGHNA and YNFKEQ. The CDR3 has 15 residues.

This clonotype was detected a few times. In DNA, the CDR3 is TGTGCCAGCAGGGCGCTTAGCGGATTTTACAATGAGCAGTTCTTC. This encodes CASRALSGFYNEQFF. The chain has TRBV13 and TRBJ2-1, with D maybe TRBD2 (6 bases). Germline lookup yields CDR1 PRHDT and CDR2 FYEKMQ (reference sequence). The CDR3 consists of 15 residues. The V end was cut by 6 bases, the J end by 4 bases, with 16 bases between.

This clonotype was seen repeatedly, ten times or more. The chain combines TRBV20-1 with TRBJ2-3; D ambiguous. From germline, CDR1 is DFQATT and CDR2 SNEGSKA (reference sequence). CDR3 length: 13 residues. V gave up 3 bases and J gave up 2 bases, with 9 bases separating them. CDR3 region: CSASVRATDTQYF. The CDR3 nucleotides are TGCAGTGCTAGTGTCCGGGCCACAGATACGCAGTATTTT.

This clonotype was observed a few times. The chain recombines TRBV18 with TRBJ2-7; 7 bases align to TRBD1. The V segment lost 4 bases and the J segment 3 bases; nucleotides outside the gene matches: 6. The germline CDR1 and CDR2 sequences are KGHSH and LQKENI. CDR3 length equals 14 residues. The CDR3 loop is CASSRDRDSYEQYF. CDR3 coding DNA: TGTGCCAGCTCACGAGACCGGGACAGCTACGAGCAGTACTTC.

This clonotype was seen at least ten times. This chain links TRBV6-5 with TRBJ1-2, with 8 nucleotides matching TRBD1. With V trimmed by 4 bases and J by 1 base, 2 bases remained unmatched. Looked up from germline, CDR1 is MNHEY and CDR2 is SVGAGI. This CDR3 region has 14 residues. CDR3 in DNA: TGTGCCAGCAGTTTGGACAGGGTTAACTATGGCTACACCTTC. The encoded protein is CASSLDRVNYGYTF.

V gene TRBV5-1 combines with J gene TRBJ1-6, with a weak D call TRBD1 (5 bases). The CDR3 loop spans 18 amino acids. The germline V and J ends were trimmed by 4 bases and 8 bases, with 25 bases remaining between them. Germline assignment: CDR1 SGHRS and CDR2 YFSETQ. The CDR3 DNA sequence: TGCGCCAGCAGCCCGAAACGACAGTCCCCGGGAGGCGATTCACCCCTCCACTTT. It is translated as CASSPKRQSPGGDSPLHF.

This clonotype was counted between two and nine times. V usage is TRBV15 and J usage is TRBJ2-7; possible D gene TRBD1, 6 bases. V was cut by 0 bases and J by 0 bases, with 21 bases left in between. The CDR3 covers 19 residues. Germline V gene data show CDR1 as LNHNV and CDR2 as YYDKDF (reference sequence). CDR3 sequence reads: CATSRDLYVAQDSSYEQYF. The CDR3 DNA follows: TGTGCCACCAGCAGAGACCTCTACGTGGCGCAGGACAGCTCCTACGAGCAGTACTTC.